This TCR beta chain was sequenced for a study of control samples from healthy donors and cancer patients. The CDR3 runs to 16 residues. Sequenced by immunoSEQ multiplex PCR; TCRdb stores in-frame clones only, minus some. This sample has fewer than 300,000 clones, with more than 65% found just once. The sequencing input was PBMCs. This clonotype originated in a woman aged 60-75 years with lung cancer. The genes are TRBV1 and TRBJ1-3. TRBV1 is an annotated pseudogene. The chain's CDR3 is CTSSAPSDPSGNTIYF. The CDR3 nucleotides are TGCACCAGCAGCGCCCCCTCGGATCCATCTGGAAACACCATATATTTT.